This entry concerns a single T cell receptor beta chain. Its target antigen remains unknown. The input lacks base qualities; no much larger clone sits a single base away. This specimen comes from a study of STAT5B mutations in CD4+ large granular lymphocyte leukemia (dated by TCRdb to the early 2020s). Background on the whole study: Among healthy controls, the CDR3 'QG' motif was associated with a particular HLA allele. Flow cytometry on FACSCanto II or FACSVerse confirmed that purified fractions exceeded 95% purity among lymphocytes. The study compared the TCRbeta repertoires of patients with CD4+ T-cell large granular lymphocyte leukemia against the TCRbeta repertoires of healthy blood donors.

The full study reports these points: Data were not HLA-matched; higher clonality in CD4+ versus CD8+ T-LGLL could reflect the relatively small sample size. Main leukemic clonotypes were private to each patient, although approximately 25% appeared at low frequency in other patients' non-leukemic repertoires. TRBV06-family usage was enriched among the top patient clones (8/27) compared with healthy controls (2/35). Greater clonality appeared to be present in CD4-sorted patient repertoires than in healthy CD4+ repertoires, and the difference was retained after the putative leukemic clones were removed.

CDR1 MDHEN and CDR2 SYDVKM are derived from the germline V gene. The junction shows trimming of 11 bases on V and 6 bases on J, and the gene matches do not reach 12 bases of it. The CDR3 sequence holds 14 residues, the cysteine and phenylalanine included. CDR3 DNA is the only sequence kept; it has 42 bases, read in frame from the first base. TCRbeta rearrangements were sequenced from genomic DNA using the immunoSEQ assay at survey resolution. In the source study's methods: In the TCR sequencing data, the lowest productive clonotype frequency that could be detected was 2.59 x 10-5. Analyses included only productive TCRbeta rearrangements, meaning complete and in-frame sequences. Clonality for each sample was calculated as Simpson clonality in the immunoSEQ Analyzer version 3.0. Based on frequency, clones were grouped as very rare, small, medium, large (1-20%) or hyperexpanded (>20%). Generation probabilities were estimated with OLGA 1.2.3, V-gene circos plots were generated with VDJtools, specificities were searched for in VDJdb, and CDR3 motifs were identified with GLIPH. TCRdb took this table from immuneACCESS and kept in-frame rearrangements with V and J called. Such tables lack part of the clones; where checked against another copy, unresolved V genes explain under half of the gap, and the rest is unexplained. Clonal size and the V and J genes are those of that table, whereas D and trimming came from the DNA. The sample table shows approximately 30,000 clones, and more than 65% are seen once. Around 2.1% of the sample is in the top ten clones.

Buffy coats from around 37 blood donors, supplied by the Finnish Red Cross blood service, were used as healthy controls. All TCR-sequenced material derived from peripheral blood: patient blood samples and healthy donor buffy coats. Ficoll-Hypaque gradient centrifugation was used to isolate peripheral blood mononuclear cells. CD4+ cells were purified magnetically from the buffy coats of healthy controls. Genomic DNA was extracted with the Gentra Puregene Cell and Tissue kit and quantified on a Qubit 2.0 fluorometer. The receptor was derived from a human donor in good health. The chain joins TRBV28 to TRBJ2-2, with 7 junctional bases fitting TRBD1. Source material: CD4+ T cells from blood buffy coats. The CDR3 in this case is CAAEEGGIAGELFF. The nucleotide sequence is TGTGCCGCCGAGGAAGGGGGCATAGCCGGGGAGCTGTTTTTT.